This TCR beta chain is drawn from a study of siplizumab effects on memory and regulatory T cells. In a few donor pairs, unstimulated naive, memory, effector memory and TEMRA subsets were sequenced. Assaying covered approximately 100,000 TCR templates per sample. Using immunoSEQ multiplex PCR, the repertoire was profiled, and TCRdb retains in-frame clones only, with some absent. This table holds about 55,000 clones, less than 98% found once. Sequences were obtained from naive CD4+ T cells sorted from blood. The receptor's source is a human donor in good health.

CDR3 residues: CASSSRGGNTEAFF. The CDR3 region has the DNA TGTGCCAGCAGCTCCCGCGGCGGGAACACTGAAGCTTTCTTT. The chain couples TRBV7-9 to TRBJ1-1, with D unresolved. Germline lookup yields CDR1 SEHNR and CDR2 FQNEAQ (reference sequence). The CDR3 runs to 14 residues. Trimming removed 4 bases from V and 1 base from J, with 10 bases in between.